This T cell receptor (beta chain) was observed in a study of T cells in localized non-small cell lung cancer. Overall study findings and caveats: Researchers found a median around 50 of the top 100 tumor clones in adjacent lung. Measurement of T cell clonality placed uninvolved adjacent lung highest, above the level in tumor. As only one tumor region underwent sequencing, heterogeneity remains possible. In the blood, greater T cell density corresponded to longer overall survival.

The table came from immunoSEQ multiplex PCR; TCRdb's copy has only in-frame clones and leaves some out. The sample yields tens of thousands of clones, about 80% seen once. As concerns this clone: The antigen is not known.

V was pared by 0 bases and J by 1 base, with 8 bases between. CDR1 and CDR2 from the germline V gene are LGHNA and YSLEER. The CDR3 runs 15 residues. This clonotype originated in a female donor of 60 years or more with stage II squamous cell lung carcinoma. This material consisted of peripheral blood, taken before any cancer treatment. The J gene is TRBJ2-3, the V gene TRBV4-3; TRBD1 is a possible D gene (5 bases). The CDR3 protein is CASSQDPGRTDTQYF. CDR3 DNA sequence: TGCGCCAGCAGCCAAGATCCAGGGCGCACAGATACGCAGTATTTT.